The present T cell receptor (beta chain) was sequenced within a study of tumor-infiltrating lymphocytes in primary liver carcinoma. Looking at the study overall: Patients underwent resection of primary liver carcinoma. The patients included men and women who were aged 30 to 69 years.

TCR beta cDNA was prepared out of around 460 ng total RNA by means of a constant-region primer. TCR beta libraries came from three nested multiplex PCR rounds using slightly modified ARM-PCR. A C-beta reverse primer was combined with TRBV1-TRBV30 forward primers in the first two PCR rounds, and each round had approximately 9 cycles. TCRdb reprocessed the multiplex PCR reads via MiXCR and lists one record per CDR3 protein. The sample records approximately 300,000 distinct CDR3 sequences, around three fifths being singletons. With V trimmed by 1 base and J by 3 bases, 8 bases remained unmatched. The CDR3 runs 17 residues. Germline V gene data show CDR1 as SGHDN and CDR2 as FVKESK. The study extracted blood RNA from unsorted whole blood and also extracted germline DNA. The collection of about 4 milliliters of peripheral blood preceded surgery.

This rearrangement joins TRBV14 to TRBJ2-1, with TRBD2 matching over 8 bases. The sample consisted of peripheral blood. This TCR was sampled from a man aged 35-49 years with primary liver carcinoma and hepatitis B virus infection. The CDR3 DNA sequence: TGTGCCAGCAGCCAAGGACTAGCGTCGAGCTACTACAATGAGCAGTTCTTC. Its protein product is CASSQGLASSYYNEQFF.